This T cell receptor (beta chain) was obtained from a study of CXCR3-negative and CXCR3-positive naive CD8 T cells. General study results and limits: TRB CDR3s of CXCR3-positive naive cells were more hydrophobic than those of CXCR3-negative naive cells.

This CDR3 contains 11 residues. CDR1 and CDR2 (germline): SQVTM, ANQGSEA. Note on this clonotype: What it binds is unknown.

The study made its TRB cDNA libraries by 5' RACE, adding UMI labels. TCRdb reprocessed the 5' RACE reads, keeping one entry per CDR3 protein, no DNA. This listing includes more than 70,000 distinct CDR3 sequences. The sample consisted of naive CXCR3+ CD8+ T cells from blood. This sample's subset: CD45RO-CCR7+CD27+CD95- naive CD8+ T cells expressing CXCR3 (TNR3+). The receptor was isolated from a human donor in good health. Some clones in this sample may be carry-over from other donors' samples. J is TRBJ1-2 and V is TRBV29-1. CDR3 region: CSVDSVWGYTF.